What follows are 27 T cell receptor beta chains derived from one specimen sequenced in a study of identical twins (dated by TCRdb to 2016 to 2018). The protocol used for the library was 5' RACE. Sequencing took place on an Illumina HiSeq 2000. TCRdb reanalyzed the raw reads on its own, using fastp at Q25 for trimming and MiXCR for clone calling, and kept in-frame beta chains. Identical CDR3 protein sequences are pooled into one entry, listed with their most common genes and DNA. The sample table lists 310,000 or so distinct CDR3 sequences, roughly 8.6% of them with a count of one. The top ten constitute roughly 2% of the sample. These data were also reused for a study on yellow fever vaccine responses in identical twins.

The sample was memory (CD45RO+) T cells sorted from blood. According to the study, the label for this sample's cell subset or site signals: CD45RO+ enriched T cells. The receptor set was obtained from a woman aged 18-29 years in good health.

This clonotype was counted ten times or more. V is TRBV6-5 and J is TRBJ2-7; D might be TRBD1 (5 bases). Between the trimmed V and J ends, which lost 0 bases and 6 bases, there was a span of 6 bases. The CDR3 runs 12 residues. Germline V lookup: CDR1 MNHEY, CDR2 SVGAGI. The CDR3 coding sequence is TGTGCCAGCAGTTACTCCCAGGGCGAGCAGTACTTC. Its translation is CASSYSQGEQYF.

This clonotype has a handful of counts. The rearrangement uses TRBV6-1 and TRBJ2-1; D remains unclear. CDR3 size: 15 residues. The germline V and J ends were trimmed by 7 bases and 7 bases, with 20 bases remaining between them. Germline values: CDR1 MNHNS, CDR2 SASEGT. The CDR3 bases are TGTGCCAGCACCAAAATGGCAGAGGTGAAGAATGAGCAGTTCTTC. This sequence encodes CASTKMAEVKNEQFF.

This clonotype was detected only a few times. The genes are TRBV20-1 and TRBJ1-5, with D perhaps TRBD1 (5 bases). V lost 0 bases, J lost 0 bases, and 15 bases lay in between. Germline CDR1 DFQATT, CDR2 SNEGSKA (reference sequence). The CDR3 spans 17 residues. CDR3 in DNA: TGCAGTGCTAGAGAGACAGTATCAACTAATAGCAATCAGCCCCAGCATTTT. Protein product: CSARETVSTNSNQPQHF.

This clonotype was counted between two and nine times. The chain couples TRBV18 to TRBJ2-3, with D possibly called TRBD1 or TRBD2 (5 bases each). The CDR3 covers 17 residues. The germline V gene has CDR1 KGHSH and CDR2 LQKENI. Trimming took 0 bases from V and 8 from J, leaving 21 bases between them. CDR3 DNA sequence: TGTGCCAGCTCACCACCCTATCGCCTAGCCCTAGGGGTTACGCAGTATTTT. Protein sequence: CASSPPYRLALGVTQYF.

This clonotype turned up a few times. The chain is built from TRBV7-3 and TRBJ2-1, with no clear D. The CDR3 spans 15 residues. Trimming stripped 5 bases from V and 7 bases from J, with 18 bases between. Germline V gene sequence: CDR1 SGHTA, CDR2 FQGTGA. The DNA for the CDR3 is TGTGCCAGCAGCCCAGCGCCATTAGTAAAGAATGAGCAGTTCTTC. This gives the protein CASSPAPLVKNEQFF.

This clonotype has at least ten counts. The CDR3 spells CASSLDTPPSETQYF. CDR3 DNA sequence: TGTGCCAGCAGCTTAGACACTCCACCGTCGGAGACCCAGTACTTC. The genes are TRBV7-6 and TRBJ2-5; no firm D call. The CDR3 has 15 amino acids. V gave up 1 base and J gave up 5 bases, with 14 bases separating them. Germline CDR1 is SGHVS and CDR2 is FNYEAQ.

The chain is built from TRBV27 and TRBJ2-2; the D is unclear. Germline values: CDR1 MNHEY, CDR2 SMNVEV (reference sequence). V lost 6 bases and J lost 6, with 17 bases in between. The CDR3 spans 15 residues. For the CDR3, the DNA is TGTGCCAGCAGCAGTCGGGCAGTGGGTTCCGGGGAGCTGTTTTTT. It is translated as CASSSRAVGSGELFF.

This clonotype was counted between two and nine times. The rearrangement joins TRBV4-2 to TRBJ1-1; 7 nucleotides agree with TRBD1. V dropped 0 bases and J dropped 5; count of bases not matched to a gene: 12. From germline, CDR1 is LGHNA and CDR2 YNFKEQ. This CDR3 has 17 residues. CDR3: CASSQDPTTGRQTEAFF. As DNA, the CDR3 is TGTGCCAGCAGCCAAGACCCGACGACAGGGCGGCAGACTGAAGCTTTCTTT.

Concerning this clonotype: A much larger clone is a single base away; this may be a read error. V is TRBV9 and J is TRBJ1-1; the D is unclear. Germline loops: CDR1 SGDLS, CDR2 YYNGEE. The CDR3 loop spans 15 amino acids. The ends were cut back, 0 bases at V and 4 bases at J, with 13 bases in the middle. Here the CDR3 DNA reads TGTGCCAGCAGCGTAGCTATGATGGAGGGCACTGAAGCTTTCTTT. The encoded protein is CASSVAMMEGTEAFF.

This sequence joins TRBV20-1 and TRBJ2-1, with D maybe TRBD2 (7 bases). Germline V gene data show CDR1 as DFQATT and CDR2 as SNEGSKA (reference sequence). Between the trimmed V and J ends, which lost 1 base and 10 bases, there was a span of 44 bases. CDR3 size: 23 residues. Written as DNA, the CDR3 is TGCAGTGCTAGAGGATCCATATGGGGGCGGTCAGGTAGCAAGGCGGGAGCTCCAGAGGAGCAGTTCTTC. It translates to CSARGSIWGRSGSKAGAPEEQFF.

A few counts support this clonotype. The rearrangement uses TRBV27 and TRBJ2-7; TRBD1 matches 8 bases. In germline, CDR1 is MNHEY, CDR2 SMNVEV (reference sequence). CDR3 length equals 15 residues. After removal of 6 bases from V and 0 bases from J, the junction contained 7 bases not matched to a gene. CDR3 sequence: CASRLGQASSYEQYV. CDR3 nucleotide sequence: TGTGCCAGCAGGCTGGGACAGGCCAGCTCCTACGAGCAGTACGTC.

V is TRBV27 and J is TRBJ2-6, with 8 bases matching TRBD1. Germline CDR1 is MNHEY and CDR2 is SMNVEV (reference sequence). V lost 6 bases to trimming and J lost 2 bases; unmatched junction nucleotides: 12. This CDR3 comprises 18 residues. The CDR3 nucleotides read TGTGCCAGCAGGGCCCTCCGGACAGGGCTCCCTGGGGCCAACGTCCTGACTTTC. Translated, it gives CASRALRTGLPGANVLTF.

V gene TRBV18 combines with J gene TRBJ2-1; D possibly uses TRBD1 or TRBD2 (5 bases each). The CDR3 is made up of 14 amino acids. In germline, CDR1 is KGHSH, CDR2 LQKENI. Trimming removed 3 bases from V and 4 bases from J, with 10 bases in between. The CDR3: CASSPGPPYNEQFF. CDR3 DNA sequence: TGTGCCAGCTCACCGGGACCACCTTACAATGAGCAGTTCTTC. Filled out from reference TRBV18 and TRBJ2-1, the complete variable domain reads NAGVMQNPRHLVRRRGQEARLRCSPMKGHSHVYWYRQLPEEGLKFMVYLQKENIIDESGMPKERFSAEFPKEGPSILRIQQVVRGDSAAYFCASSPGPPYNEQFFGPGTRLTVL.

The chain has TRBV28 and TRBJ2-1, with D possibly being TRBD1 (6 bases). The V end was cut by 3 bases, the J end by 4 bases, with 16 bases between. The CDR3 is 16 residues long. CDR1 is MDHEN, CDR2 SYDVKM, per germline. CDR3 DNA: TGTGCCAGCAGTTTTCAGGGGTCGGATATATACAATGAGCAGTTCTTC. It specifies CASSFQGSDIYNEQFF.

The CDR3 DNA follows: TGTGCCAGCAGGGGGGCGGGCCCTGATGGAGGCTACACCTTC. Residues: CASRGAGPDGGYTF. This rearrangement joins TRBV2 to TRBJ1-2; D is possibly TRBD1 (6 bases). CDR1 SNHLY and CDR2 FYNNEI come from the germline V gene. This CDR3 region has 14 residues. The V gene lost 6 bases and the J gene lost 8 bases, with 19 bases spanning the gap.

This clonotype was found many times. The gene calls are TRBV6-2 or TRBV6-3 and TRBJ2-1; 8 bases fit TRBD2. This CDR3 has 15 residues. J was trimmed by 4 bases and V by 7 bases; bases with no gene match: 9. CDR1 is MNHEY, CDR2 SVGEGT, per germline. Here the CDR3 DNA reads TGTGCCAGCACCCTCCCCCGGGGGGGGTACAATGAGCAGTTCTTC. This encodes CASTLPRGGYNEQFF.

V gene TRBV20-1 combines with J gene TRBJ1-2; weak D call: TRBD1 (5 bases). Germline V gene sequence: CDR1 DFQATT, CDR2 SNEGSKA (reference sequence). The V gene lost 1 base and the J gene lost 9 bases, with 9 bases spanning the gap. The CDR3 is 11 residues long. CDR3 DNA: TGCAGTGCTAGAGGGGGCAGTCGCTACACCTTC. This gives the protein CSARGGSRYTF.

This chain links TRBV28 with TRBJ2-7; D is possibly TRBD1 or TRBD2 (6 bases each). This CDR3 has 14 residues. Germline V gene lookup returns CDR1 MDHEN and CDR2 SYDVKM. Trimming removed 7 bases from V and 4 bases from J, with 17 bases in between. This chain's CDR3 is CASISGAGGYEQYV. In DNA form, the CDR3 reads TGTGCCAGCATTTCGGGGGCTGGGGGTTACGAGCAGTACGTC.

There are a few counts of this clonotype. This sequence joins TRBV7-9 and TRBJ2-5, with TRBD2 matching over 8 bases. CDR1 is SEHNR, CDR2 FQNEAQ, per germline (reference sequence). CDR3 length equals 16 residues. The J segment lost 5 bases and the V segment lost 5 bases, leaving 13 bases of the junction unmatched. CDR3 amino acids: CASSAPGSGGWETQYF. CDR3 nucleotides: TGTGCCAGCAGCGCGCCTGGGAGCGGGGGCTGGGAGACCCAGTACTTC.

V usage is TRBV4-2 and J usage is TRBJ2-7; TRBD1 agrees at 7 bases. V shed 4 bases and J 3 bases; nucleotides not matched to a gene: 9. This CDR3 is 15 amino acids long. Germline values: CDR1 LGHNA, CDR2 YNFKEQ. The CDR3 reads CASSPTPGQNYEQYF. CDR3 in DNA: TGTGCCAGCAGCCCTACCCCGGGACAGAACTACGAGCAGTACTTC.

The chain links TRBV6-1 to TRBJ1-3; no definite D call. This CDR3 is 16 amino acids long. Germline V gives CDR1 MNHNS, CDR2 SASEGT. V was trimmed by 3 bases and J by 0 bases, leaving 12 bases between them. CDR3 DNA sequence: TGTGCCAGCAGTGACGCTGCGAGTAGCTCTGGAAACACCATATATTTT. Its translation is CASSDAASSSGNTIYF.

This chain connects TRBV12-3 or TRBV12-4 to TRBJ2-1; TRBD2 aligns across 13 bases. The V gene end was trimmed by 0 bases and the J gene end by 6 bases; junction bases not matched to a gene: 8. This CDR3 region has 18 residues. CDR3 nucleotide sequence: TGTGCCAGCAGTTTAGCGGTCTTGCGACTAGCGGGGGGCAATGAGCAGTTCTTC. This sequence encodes CASSLAVLRLAGGNEQFF.

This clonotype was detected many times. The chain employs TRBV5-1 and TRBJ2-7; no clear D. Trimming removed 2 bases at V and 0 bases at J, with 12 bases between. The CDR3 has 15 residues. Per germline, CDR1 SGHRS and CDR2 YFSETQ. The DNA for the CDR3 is TGCGCCAGCAGCTTACTCGGCCAGTACTCCTACGAGCAGTACTTC. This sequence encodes CASSLLGQYSYEQYF.

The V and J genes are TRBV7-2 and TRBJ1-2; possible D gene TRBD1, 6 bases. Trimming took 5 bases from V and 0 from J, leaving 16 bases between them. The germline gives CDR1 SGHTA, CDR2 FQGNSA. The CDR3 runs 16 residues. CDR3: CASSQRQATANYGYTF. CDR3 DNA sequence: TGTGCCAGCAGCCAACGACAGGCCACAGCTAACTATGGCTACACCTTC.

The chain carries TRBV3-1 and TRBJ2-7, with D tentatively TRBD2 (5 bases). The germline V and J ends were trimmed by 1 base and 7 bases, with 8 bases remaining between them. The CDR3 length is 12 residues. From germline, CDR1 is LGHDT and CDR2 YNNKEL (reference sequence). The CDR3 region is CASSQAPGEQYF. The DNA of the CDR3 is TGTGCCAGCAGCCAAGCTCCGGGGGAGCAGTACTTC.

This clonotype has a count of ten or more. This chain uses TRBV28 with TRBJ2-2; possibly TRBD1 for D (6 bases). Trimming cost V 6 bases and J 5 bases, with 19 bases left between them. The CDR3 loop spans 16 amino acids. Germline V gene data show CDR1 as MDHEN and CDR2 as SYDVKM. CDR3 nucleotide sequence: TGTGCCAGCAGCCTGGGGGACATCGGTTATACCGGGGAGCTGTTTTTT. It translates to CASSLGDIGYTGELFF.

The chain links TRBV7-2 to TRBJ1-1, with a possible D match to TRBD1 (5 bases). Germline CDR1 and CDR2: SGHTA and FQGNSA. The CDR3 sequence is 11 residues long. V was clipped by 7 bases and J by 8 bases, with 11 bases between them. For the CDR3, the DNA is TGTGCCAGCACCCCGGGGGTAGAAGCTTTCTTT. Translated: CASTPGVEAFF.